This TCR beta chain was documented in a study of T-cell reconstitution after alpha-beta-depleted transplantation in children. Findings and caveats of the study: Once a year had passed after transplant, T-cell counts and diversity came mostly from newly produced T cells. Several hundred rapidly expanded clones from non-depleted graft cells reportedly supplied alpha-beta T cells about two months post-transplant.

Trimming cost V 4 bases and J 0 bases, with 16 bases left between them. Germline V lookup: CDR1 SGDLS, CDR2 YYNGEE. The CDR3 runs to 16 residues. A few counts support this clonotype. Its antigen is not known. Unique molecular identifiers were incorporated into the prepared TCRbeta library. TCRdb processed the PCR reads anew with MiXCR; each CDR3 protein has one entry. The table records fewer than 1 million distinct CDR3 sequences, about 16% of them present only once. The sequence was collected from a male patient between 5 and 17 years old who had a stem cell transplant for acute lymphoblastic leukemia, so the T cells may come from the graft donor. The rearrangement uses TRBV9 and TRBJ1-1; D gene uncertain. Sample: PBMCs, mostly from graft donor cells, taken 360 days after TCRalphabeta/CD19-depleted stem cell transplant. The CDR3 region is CASSPPAGHLNTEAFF. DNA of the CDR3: TGTGCCAGCAGCCCCCCAGCCGGGCACTTGAACACTGAAGCTTTCTTT.